The entry below gives a single T cell receptor (beta chain) sequence along with its context. Original methodology: It was from reference gene primer amplification that nucleated cell counts were estimated. The assay was immunoSEQ multiplex PCR, and TCRdb's table has in-frame clones only and misses some. D and trimming come from the DNA, and the V and J calls and clone size come from that table. The sample has about 250,000 clones; around 88% are singletons. This CDR3 has 17 residues. Germline-derived CDR1 and CDR2 are SGHRS and YFSETQ. V was pared by 4 bases and J by 7 bases, with 13 bases of the junction left unmatched. These data originate in a study of blood T cell repertoires in COVID-19. Background on the study: PBMCs, B-cell-depleted T cells, or T cells provided the cDNA or gDNA that made up the material.

This receptor was identified in a woman aged 25-40 years with COVID-19, enrolled during active disease. The chain has TRBV5-1 and TRBJ2-1; 11 bases line up with TRBD2. Sequenced material: peripheral blood. The CDR3 sequence is CASSLTVLAGVDNEQFF. CDR3 nucleotide sequence: TGCGCCAGCAGCCTAACCGTACTAGCGGGAGTCGATAATGAGCAGTTCTTC.